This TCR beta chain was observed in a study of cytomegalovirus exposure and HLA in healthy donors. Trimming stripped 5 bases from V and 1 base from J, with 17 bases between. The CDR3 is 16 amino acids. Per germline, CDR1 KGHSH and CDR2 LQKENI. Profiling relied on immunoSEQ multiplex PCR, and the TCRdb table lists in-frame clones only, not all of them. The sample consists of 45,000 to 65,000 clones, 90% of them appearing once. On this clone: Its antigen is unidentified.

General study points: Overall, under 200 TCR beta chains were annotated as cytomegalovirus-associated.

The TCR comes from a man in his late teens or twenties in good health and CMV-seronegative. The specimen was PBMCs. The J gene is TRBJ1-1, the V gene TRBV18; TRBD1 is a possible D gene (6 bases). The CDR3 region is CASSYGPSQGNTEAFF. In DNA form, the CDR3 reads TGTGCCAGCTCATATGGGCCTTCACAGGGGAACACTGAAGCTTTCTTT.